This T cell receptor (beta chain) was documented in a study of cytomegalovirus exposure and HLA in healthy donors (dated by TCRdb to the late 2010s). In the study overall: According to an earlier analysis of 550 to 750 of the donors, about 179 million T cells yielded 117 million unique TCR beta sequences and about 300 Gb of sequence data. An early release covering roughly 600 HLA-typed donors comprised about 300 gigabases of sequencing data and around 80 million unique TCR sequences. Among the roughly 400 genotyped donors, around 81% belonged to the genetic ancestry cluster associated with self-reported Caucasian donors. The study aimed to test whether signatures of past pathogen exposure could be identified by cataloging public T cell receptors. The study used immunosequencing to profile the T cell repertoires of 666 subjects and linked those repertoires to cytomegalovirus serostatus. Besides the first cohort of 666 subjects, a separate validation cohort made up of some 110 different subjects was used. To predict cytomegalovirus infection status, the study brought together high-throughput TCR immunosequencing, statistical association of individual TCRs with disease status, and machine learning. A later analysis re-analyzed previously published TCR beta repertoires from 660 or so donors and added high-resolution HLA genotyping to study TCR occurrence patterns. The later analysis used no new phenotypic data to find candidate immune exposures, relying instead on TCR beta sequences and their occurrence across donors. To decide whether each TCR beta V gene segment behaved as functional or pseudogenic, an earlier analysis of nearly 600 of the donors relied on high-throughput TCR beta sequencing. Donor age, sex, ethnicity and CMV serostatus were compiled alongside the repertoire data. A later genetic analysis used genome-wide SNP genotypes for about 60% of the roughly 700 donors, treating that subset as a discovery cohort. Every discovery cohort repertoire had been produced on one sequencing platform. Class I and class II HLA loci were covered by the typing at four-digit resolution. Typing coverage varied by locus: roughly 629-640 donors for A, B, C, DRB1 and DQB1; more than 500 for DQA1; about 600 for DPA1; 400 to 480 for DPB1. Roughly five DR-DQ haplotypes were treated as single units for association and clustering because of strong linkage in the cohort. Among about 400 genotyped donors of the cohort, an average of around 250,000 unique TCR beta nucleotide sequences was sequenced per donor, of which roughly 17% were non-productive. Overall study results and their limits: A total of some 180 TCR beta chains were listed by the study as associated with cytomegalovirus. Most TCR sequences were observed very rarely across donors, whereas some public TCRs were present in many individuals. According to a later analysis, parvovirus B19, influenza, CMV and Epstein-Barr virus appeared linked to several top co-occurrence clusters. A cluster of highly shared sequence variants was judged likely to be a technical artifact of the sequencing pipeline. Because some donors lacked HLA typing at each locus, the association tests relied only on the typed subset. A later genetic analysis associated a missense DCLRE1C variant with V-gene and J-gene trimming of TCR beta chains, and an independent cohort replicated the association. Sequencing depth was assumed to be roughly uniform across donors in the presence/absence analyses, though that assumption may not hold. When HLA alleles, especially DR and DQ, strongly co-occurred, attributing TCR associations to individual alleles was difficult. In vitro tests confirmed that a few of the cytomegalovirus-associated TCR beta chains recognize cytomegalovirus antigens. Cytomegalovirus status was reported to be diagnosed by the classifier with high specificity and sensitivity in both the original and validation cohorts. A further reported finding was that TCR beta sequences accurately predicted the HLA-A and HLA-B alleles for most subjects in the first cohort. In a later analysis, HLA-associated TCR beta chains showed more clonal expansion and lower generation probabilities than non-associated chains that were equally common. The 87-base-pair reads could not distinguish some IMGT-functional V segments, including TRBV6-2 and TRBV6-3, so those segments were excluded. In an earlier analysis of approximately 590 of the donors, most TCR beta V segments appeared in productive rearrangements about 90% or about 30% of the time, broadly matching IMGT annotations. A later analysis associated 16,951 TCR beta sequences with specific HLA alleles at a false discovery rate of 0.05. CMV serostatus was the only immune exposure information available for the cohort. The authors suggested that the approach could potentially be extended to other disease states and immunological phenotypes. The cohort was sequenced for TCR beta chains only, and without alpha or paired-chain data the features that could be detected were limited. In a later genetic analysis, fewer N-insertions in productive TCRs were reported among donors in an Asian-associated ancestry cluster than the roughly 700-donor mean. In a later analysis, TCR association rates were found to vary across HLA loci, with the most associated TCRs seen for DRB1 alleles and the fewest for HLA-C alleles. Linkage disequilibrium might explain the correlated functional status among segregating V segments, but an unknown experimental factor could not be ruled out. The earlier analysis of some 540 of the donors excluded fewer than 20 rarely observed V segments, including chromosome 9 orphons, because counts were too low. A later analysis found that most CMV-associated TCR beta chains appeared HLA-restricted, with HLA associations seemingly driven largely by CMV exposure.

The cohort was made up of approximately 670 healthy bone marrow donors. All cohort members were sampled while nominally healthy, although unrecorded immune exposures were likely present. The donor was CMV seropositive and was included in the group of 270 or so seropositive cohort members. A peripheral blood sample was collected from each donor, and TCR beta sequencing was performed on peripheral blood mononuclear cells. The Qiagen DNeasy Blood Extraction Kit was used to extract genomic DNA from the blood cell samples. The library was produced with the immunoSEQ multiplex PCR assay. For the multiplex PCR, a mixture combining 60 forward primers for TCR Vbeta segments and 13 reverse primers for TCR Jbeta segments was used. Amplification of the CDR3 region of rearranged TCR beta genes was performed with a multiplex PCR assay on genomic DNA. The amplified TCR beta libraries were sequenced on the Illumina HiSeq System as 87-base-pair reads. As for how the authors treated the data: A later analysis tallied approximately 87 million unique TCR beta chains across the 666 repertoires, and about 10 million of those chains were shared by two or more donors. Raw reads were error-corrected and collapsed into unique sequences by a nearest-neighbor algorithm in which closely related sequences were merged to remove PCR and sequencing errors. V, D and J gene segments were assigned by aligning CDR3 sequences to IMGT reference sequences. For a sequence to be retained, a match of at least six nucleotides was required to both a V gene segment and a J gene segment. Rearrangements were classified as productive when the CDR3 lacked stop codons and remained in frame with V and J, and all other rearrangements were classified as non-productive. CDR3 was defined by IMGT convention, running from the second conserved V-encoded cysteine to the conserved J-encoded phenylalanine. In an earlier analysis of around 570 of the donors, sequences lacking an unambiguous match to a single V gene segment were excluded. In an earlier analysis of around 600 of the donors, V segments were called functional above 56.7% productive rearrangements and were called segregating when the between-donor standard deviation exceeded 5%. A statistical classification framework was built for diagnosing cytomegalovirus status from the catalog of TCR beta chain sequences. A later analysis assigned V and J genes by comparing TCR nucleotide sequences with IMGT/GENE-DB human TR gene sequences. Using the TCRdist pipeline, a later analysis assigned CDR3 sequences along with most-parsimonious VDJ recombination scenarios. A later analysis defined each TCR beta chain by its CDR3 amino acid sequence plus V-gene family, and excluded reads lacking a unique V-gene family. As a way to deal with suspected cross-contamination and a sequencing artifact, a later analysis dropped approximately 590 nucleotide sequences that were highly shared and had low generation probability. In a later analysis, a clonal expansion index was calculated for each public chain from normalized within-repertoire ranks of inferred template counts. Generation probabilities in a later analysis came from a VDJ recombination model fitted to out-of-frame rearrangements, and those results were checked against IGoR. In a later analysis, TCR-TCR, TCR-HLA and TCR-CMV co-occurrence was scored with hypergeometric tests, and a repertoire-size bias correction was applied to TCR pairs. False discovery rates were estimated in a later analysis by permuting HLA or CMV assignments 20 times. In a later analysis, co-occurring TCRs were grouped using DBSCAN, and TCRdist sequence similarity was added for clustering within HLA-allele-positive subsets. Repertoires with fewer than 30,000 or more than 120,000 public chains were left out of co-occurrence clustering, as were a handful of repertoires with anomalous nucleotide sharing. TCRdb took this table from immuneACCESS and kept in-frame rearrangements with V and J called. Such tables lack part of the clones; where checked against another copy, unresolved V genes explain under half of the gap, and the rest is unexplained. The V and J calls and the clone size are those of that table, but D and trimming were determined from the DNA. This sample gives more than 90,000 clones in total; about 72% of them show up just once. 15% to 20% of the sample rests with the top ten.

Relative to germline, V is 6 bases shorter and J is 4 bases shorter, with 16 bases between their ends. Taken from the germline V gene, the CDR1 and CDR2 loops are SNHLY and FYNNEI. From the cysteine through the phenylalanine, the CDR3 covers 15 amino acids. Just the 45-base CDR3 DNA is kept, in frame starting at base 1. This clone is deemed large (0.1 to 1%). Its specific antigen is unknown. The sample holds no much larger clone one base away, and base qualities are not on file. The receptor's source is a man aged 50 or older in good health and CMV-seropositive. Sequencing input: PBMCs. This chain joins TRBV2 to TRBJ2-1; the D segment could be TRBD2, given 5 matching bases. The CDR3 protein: CASRTLGGRYNEQFF. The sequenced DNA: TGTGCCAGCAGGACCCTTGGAGGTAGATACAATGAGCAGTTCTTC.